This TCR beta chain stems from a study of blood T cell repertoires in COVID-19. Study in general: There were acute and convalescent COVID-19 samples, and they came from the United States, Italy and Spain.

V was clipped by 0 bases and J by 2 bases; unmatched bases: 4. CDR3 size: 17 residues. Germline assignment: CDR1 LNHDA and CDR2 SQIVND (reference sequence). This study enrolled people aged roughly 18 to 90 from 20 to 25 US geographic areas. Categorization into cohorts depended on clinical history that participants reported. Original processing methods: Amplification of reference gene primers provided the estimated nucleated cell counts. The data were produced by immunoSEQ multiplex PCR, yet TCRdb's version contains in-frame clones alone and is incomplete. The DNA gave D and trimming, while V, J and clone size come from that table. The sample holds 150,000 to 200,000 clones, roughly 89% seen once. This clone was seen only once.

The rearrangement links TRBV19 to TRBJ2-2; the match to TRBD2 covers 9 bases. This clonotype was obtained from a woman aged 40 to 49 with acute COVID-19. Sequenced: PBMCs or T cells enriched from blood (not recorded which). CDR3 in amino acids: CASSIDGGGANTGELFF. The CDR3 DNA reads TGTGCCAGTAGTATAGATGGCGGGGGGGCCAACACCGGGGAGCTGTTTTTT. Full variable domain (remainder filled in from reference TRBV19 and TRBJ2-2): DGGITQSPKYLFRKEGQNVTLSCEQNLNHDAMYWYRQDPGQGLRLIYYSQIVNDFQKGDIAEGYSVSREKKESFPLTVTSAQKNPTAFYLCASSIDGGGANTGELFFGEGSRLTVL.